This passage covers 9 T cell receptor beta chains from one sample sequenced in a study of T cells in Graves' hyperthyroidism and ophthalmopathy. RNA transcripts gave rise to amplified TCR beta CDR3 regions. Primed by the HTBI set, a first-round RT-PCR was run on the TCR CDR3. TCRdb re-derived calls from the multiplex PCR reads in MiXCR, one entry per CDR3 protein. The repertoire holds about half a million distinct CDR3 sequences, with 24% as singletons. The sample was blood. The receptors stem from a woman in her 30s with Graves' ophthalmopathy.

This clonotype appeared many times. V is TRBV30 and J is TRBJ1-1; the D gene is possibly TRBD1 (5 bases). Per the germline V gene, CDR1 is GTSNPN and CDR2 is SVGIG (reference sequence). The V end was cut by 5 bases, the J end by 4 bases, with 14 bases between. This CDR3 comprises 13 residues. CDR3 bases: TGTGCCTGGGAGGTGTGGGGGGGCACTGAAGCTTTCTTT. Translating it yields CAWEVWGGTEAFF.

CDR3 coding DNA: TGTGCCAGTAGTGTCAGGGGTGGAGAAGCTTTCTTT. It codes for CASSVRGGEAFF. V is TRBV19 and J is TRBJ1-1; D perhaps matches TRBD1 (6 bases). Between the trimmed V and J ends, which lost 5 bases and 8 bases, there was a span of 12 bases. From germline, CDR1 is LNHDA and CDR2 SQIVND (reference sequence). The CDR3 is made up of 12 amino acids.

The chain employs TRBV27 and TRBJ2-7, with D perhaps matching TRBD1 (5 bases). Germline CDR1 MNHEY, CDR2 SMNVEV (reference sequence). Trimming shortened V by 4 bases and J by 6 bases, and 16 bases separated the two germline ends. This CDR3 region has 14 residues. The CDR3 nucleotides are TGTGCCAGCAGTTGGGCCCAAGACAGCGTCGAGCAGTACTTC. Its protein is CASSWAQDSVEQYF.

This clonotype occurred many times. No DNA is shown, since the ends of the CDR3 on it are uncertain; the CDR3 is the one TCRdb lists. The J gene is TRBJ1-1, the V gene TRBV6-2 or TRBV6-3; the D call in the table, TRBD1, was not verified against the DNA. Both ends counted, the CDR3 spans 14 residues. Germline-derived CDR1 and CDR2 are MNHEY and SVGEGT. CDR3 region: CASSYLRAGTEAFF.

This rearrangement joins TRBV12-3 or TRBV12-4 to TRBJ1-1; a weak D match, TRBD1 (6 bases). V lost 5 bases, J lost 5 bases, and 21 bases lay in between. The CDR3 covers 16 residues. CDR3 sequence: CASSPTGAKGWTEAFF. CDR3 coding DNA: TGTGCCAGCAGTCCAACGGGGGCTAAGGGTTGGACTGAAGCTTTCTTT.

In its sample, this clonotype was seen many times. The rearrangement links TRBV20-1 to TRBJ2-2; D is possibly TRBD1 (5 bases). Germline loops: CDR1 DFQATT, CDR2 SNEGSKA (reference sequence). The CDR3 length is 14 residues. With 2 bases removed from V and 2 bases from J, the gap between germline ends came to 9 bases. For the CDR3, the DNA is TGCAGTGCTAGACTACAGGCCAACACCGGGGAGCTGTTTTTT. This encodes CSARLQANTGELFF.

This rearrangement joins TRBV11-2 to TRBJ1-1, with D unclear. The CDR3 contains 14 residues. V lost 5 bases to trimming and J lost 7 bases, with 17 bases between them. Per germline, CDR1 SGHAT and CDR2 FQNNGV. In DNA, the CDR3 is TGTGCCAGCAGCCCCCGTCGGGGTTTTGGTGAAGCTTTCTTT. Amino acids: CASSPRRGFGEAFF.

This clonotype was recorded many times. The rearrangement joins TRBV25-1 to TRBJ1-1; D is possibly TRBD1 (5 bases). The V gene's germline CDR1 is MGHDK and CDR2 SYGVNS. With 5 bases removed from V and 6 bases from J, the gap between germline ends came to 13 bases. The length of the CDR3 is 13 residues. This CDR3 is CASSLAGTAEAFF. The CDR3 bases are TGTGCCAGCAGTCTCGCGGGGACGGCTGAAGCTTTCTTT.

At least ten counts were recorded for this clonotype. The gene calls are TRBV7-2 and TRBJ1-6; no clear D. CDR1 and CDR2 from the germline V gene are SGHTA and FQGNSA. With 5 bases removed from V and 6 bases from J, the gap between germline ends came to 11 bases. The CDR3 has 14 residues. The CDR3 DNA is TGTGCCAGCAGCCCTGAAGGGTTTAATTCACCCCTCCACTTT. Translating gives CASSPEGFNSPLHF.